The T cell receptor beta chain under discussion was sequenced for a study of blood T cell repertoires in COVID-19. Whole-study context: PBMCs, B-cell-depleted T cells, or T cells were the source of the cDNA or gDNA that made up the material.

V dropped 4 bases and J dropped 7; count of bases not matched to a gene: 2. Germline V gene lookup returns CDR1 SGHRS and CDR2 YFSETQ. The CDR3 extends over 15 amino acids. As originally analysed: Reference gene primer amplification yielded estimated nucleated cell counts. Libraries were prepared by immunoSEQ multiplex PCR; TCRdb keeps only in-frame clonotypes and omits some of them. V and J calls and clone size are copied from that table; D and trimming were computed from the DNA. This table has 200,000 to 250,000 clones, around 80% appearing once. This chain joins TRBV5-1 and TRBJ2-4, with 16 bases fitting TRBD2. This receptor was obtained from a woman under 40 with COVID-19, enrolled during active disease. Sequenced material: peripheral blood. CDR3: CASSQGLAGGNIQYF. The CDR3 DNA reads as TGCGCCAGCAGCCAGGGACTAGCGGGAGGGAACATTCAGTACTTC.